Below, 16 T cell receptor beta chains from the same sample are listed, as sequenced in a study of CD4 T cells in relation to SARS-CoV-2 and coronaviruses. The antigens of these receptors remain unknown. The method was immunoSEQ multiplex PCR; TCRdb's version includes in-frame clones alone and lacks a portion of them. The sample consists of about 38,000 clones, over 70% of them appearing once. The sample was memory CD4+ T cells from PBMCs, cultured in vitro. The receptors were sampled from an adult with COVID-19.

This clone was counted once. CDR3 sequence: CASSPTPRLAKPTKDGLGEQFF. CDR3 coding DNA: TGTGCCAGCTCACCAACGCCGCGACTAGCAAAACCAACCAAAGACGGTTTAGGTGAGCAGTTCTTC. The chain is built from TRBV18 and TRBJ2-1; 7 positions match TRBD2. Germline V gene data show CDR1 as KGHSH and CDR2 as LQKENI. This CDR3 is built from 22 residues. The trim removed 2 bases at V and 9 bases at J, leaving 31 bases unmatched.

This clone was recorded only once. In DNA form, the CDR3 reads TGTGCCAGCAGCAAAGGGTACGAGCAGTACTTC. This gives the protein CASSKGYEQYF. The chain joins TRBV21-1 to TRBJ2-7. TRBV21-1 is flagged as a pseudogene. CDR3 length: 11 amino acids.

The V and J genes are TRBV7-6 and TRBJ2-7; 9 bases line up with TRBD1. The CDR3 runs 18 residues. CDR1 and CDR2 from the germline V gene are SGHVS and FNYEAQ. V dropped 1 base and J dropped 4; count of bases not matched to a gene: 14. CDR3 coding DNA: TGTGCCAGCAGCTTAGATTTACCCGGGACAGGGTTCGTATACGAGCAGTACTTC. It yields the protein CASSLDLPGTGFVYEQYF.

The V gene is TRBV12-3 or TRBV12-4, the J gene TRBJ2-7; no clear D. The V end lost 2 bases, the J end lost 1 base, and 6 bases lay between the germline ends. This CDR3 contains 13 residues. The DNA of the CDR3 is TGTGCCAGCAGTTTATTGAGATCCTACGAGCAGTACTTC. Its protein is CASSLLRSYEQYF.

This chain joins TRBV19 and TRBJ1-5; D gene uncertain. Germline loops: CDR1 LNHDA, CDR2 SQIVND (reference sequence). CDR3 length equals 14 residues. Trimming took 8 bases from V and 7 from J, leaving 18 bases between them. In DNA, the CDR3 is TGTGCCAGTCAAGTTTCGGGGAGTTTACAGCCCCAGCATTTT. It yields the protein CASQVSGSLQPQHF. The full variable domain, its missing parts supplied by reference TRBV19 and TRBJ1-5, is DGGITQSPKYLFRKEGQNVTLSCEQNLNHDAMYWYRQDPGQGLRLIYYSQIVNDFQKGDIAEGYSVSREKKESFPLTVTSAQKNPTAFYLCASQVSGSLQPQHFGDGTRLSIL.

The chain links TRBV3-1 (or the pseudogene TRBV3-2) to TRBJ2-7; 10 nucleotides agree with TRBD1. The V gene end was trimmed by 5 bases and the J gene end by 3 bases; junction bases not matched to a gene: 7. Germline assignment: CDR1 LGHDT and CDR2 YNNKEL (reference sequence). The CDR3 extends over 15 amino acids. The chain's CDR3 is CASSVSGTGDYEQYF. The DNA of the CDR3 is TGTGCCAGCAGCGTATCCGGGACAGGGGACTACGAGCAGTACTTC.

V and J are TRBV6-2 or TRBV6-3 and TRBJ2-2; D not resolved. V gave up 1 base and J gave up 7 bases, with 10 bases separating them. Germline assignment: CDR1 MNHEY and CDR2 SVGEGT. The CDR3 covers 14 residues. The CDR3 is CASSYWAWGGELFF. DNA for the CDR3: TGTGCCAGCAGTTACTGGGCGTGGGGCGGGGAGCTGTTTTTT.

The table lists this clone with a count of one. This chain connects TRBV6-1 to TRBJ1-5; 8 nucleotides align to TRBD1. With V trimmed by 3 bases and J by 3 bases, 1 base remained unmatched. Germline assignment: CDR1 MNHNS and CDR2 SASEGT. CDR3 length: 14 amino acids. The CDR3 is CASSEDRVNQPQHF. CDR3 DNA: TGTGCCAGCAGTGAGGACAGGGTCAATCAGCCCCAGCATTTT.

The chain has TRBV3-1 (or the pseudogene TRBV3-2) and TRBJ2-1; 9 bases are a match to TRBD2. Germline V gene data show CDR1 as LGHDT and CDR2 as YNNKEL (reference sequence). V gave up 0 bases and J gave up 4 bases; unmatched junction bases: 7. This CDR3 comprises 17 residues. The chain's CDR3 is CASSQDYSGRLYNEQFF. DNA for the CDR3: TGTGCCAGCAGCCAAGATTACAGCGGGAGGCTGTACAATGAGCAGTTCTTC.

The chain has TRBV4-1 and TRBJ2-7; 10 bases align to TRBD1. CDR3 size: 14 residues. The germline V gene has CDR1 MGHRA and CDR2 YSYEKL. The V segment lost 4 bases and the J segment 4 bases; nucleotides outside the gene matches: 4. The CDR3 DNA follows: TGCGCCAGCAGCCGCGGGACAGGGGCTTACGAGCAGTACTTC. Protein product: CASSRGTGAYEQYF.

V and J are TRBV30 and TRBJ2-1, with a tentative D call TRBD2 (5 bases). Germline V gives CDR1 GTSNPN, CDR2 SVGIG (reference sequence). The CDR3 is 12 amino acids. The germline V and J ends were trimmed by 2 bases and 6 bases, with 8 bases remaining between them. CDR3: CAWSPRGNEQFF. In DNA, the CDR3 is TGTGCCTGGAGTCCCCGGGGCAATGAGCAGTTCTTC.

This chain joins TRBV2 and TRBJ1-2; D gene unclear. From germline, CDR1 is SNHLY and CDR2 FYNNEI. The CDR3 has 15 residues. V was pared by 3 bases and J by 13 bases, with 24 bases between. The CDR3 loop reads CASSEIKVTSNEATF. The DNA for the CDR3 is TGTGCCAGCAGTGAGATAAAGGTGACCTCCAACGAGGCCACCTTC.

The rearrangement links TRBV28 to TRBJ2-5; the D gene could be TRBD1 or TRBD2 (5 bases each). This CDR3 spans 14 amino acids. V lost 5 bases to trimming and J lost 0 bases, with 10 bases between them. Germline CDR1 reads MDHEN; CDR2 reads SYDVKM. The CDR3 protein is CASSRLGHQETQYF. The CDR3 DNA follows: TGTGCCAGCAGTAGGCTGGGACACCAAGAGACCCAGTACTTC. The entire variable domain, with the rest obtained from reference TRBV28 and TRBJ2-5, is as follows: DVKVTQSSRYLVKRTGEKVFLECVQDMDHENMFWYRQDPGLGLRLIYFSYDVKMKEKGDIPEGYSVSREKKERFSLILESASTNQTSMYLCASSRLGHQETQYFGPGTRLLVL.

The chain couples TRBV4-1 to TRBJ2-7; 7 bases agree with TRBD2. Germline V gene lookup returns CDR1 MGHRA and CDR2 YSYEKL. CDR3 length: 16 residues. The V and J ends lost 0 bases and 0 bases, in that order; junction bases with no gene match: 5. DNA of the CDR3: TGCGCCAGCAGCCAAGATGCTAGCGGATTCTCCTACGAGCAGTACTTC. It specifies CASSQDASGFSYEQYF.

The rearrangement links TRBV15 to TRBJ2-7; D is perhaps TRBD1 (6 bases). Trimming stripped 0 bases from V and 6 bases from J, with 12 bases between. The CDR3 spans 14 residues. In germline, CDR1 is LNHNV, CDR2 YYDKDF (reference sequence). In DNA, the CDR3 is TGTGCCACCAGCAGAGATCAGGTGACAGGCGAGCAGTACTTC. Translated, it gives CATSRDQVTGEQYF. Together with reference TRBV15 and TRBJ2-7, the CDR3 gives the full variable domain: DAMVIQNPRYQVTQFGKPVTLSCSQTLNHNVMYWYQQKSSQAPKLLFHYYDKDFNNEADTPDNFQSRRPNTSFCFLDIRSPGLGDTAMYLCATSRDQVTGEQYFGPGTRLTVT.

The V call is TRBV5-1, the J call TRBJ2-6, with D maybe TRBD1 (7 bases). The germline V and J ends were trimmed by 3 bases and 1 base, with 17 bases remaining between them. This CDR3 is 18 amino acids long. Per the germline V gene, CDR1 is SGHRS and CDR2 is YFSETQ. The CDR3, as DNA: TGCGCCAGCAGCTCATCGGGCAGGGGGGTGTCTGGGGCCAACGTCCTGACTTTC. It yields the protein CASSSSGRGVSGANVLTF.